One and the same sample provided the 10 T cell receptor beta chains below, sequenced in a study of blood T cell repertoires in COVID-19. Clones were sequenced by immunoSEQ multiplex PCR, and TCRdb holds only the in-frame ones, with some missing. The sample has under 100,000 clones; over 75% are singletons. Sequencing input: peripheral blood. The receptors were sampled from a human donor in a cohort sampled during active COVID-19.

This rearrangement joins TRBV6-2 or TRBV6-3 to TRBJ2-1, with a tentative D call TRBD2 (6 bases). V lost 4 bases, J lost 6 bases, and 13 bases lay in between. Germline CDR1 is MNHEY and CDR2 is SVGEGT. This CDR3 contains 14 residues. In nucleotides, the CDR3 is TGTGCCAGCAGTTTAGCGGATTGGGTCAATGAGCAGTTCTTC. Protein sequence: CASSLADWVNEQFF.

The chain employs TRBV10-3 and TRBJ2-7; 9 positions agree with TRBD2. CDR3 length equals 16 residues. Germline lookup yields CDR1 ENHRY and CDR2 SYGVKD. The V segment lost 3 bases and the J segment 1 base; nucleotides outside the gene matches: 7. CDR3 loop: CAISDKVAGESYEQYF. The DNA for the CDR3 is TGTGCCATCAGTGATAAGGTAGCGGGGGAGTCCTACGAGCAGTACTTC.

The chain has TRBV6-5 and TRBJ1-5; D may be TRBD1 (6 bases). The CDR3 sequence is 14 residues long. Trimming stripped 6 bases from V and 3 bases from J, with 12 bases between. CDR1 and CDR2 from the germline V gene are MNHEY and SVGAGI. CDR3 nucleotides: TGTGCCAGCAGCGATACAGGGATCAATCAGCCCCAGCATTTT. This codes for CASSDTGINQPQHF.

V and J are TRBV4-2 and TRBJ2-7, with 7 bases aligning to TRBD2. Unmatched junction bases numbered 3, after V lost 0 bases and J lost 1 base. Germline assignment: CDR1 LGHNA and CDR2 YNFKEQ. The CDR3 contains 15 residues. CDR3 bases: TGTGCCAGCAGCCAAGAAGCGGGGTGGTCCTACGAGCAGTACTTC. This codes for CASSQEAGWSYEQYF.

The chain has TRBV18 and TRBJ2-5, with D possibly being TRBD2 (6 bases). The V gene lost 5 bases and the J gene lost 4 bases, with 8 bases spanning the gap. CDR3 length: 12 residues. CDR1 and CDR2 from the germline V gene are KGHSH and LQKENI. The CDR3 here is CASSGGAETQYF. The DNA for the CDR3 is TGTGCCAGCTCAGGCGGGGCAGAGACCCAGTACTTC.

The rearrangement joins TRBV30 to TRBJ1-1; possible D gene TRBD1, 5 bases. Germline lookup yields CDR1 GTSNPN and CDR2 SVGIG (reference sequence). The CDR3 runs 15 residues. Trimming cost V 1 base and J 3 bases, with 15 bases left between them. The chain's CDR3 is CAWSGWGVQDTEAFF. Written as DNA, the CDR3 is TGTGCCTGGAGTGGGTGGGGGGTTCAGGACACTGAAGCTTTCTTT.

The chain combines TRBV5-4 with TRBJ2-5; 9 bases map to TRBD1. CDR3 length: 15 amino acids. From germline, CDR1 is SGHNT and CDR2 YYREEE (reference sequence). Trimming removed 4 bases from V and 1 base from J; junction bases left unmatched: 5. CDR3 sequence: CASSRDRESQETQYF. Here the CDR3 DNA reads TGTGCCAGCAGCCGGGACAGGGAGAGCCAAGAGACCCAGTACTTC. The entire variable domain, with the rest obtained from reference TRBV5-4 and TRBJ2-5, is as follows: ETGVTQSPTHLIKTRGQQVTLRCSSQSGHNTVSWYQQALGQGPQFIFQYYREEENGRGNFPPRFSGLQFPNYSSELNVNALELDDSALYLCASSRDRESQETQYFGPGTRLLVL.

This chain joins TRBV7-9 and TRBJ1-6, with D perhaps matching TRBD1 (6 bases). The V gene's germline CDR1 is SEHNR and CDR2 FQNEAQ (reference sequence). V lost 5 bases and J lost 0, with 8 bases in between. CDR3 length: 15 amino acids. The CDR3 DNA is TGTGCCAGCAGCGCGGACAGCTCCTATAATTCACCCCTCCACTTT. Translating gives CASSADSSYNSPLHF. Complete variable domain (other parts from reference TRBV7-9 and TRBJ1-6): DTGVSQNPRHKITKRGQNVTFRCDPISEHNRLYWYRQTLGQGPEFLTYFQNEAQLEKSRLLSDRFSAERPKGSFSTLEIQRTEQGDSAMYLCASSADSSYNSPLHFGNGTRLTVT.

J is TRBJ1-2 and V is TRBV19; D gene ambiguous. Trimming left V 2 bases short and J 5 bases short, with 9 bases between. The CDR3 covers 13 residues. Germline loops: CDR1 LNHDA, CDR2 SQIVND (reference sequence). CDR3 region: CASSISPEYGYTF. DNA for the CDR3: TGTGCCAGTAGTATAAGCCCCGAGTATGGCTACACCTTC.

The chain combines TRBV14 with TRBJ1-6, with D possibly TRBD1 on 6 matching bases. Trimming pared 4 bases from V and 6 bases from J, leaving 13 bases between. The germline V gene has CDR1 SGHDN and CDR2 FVKESK. CDR3 length: 15 residues. The CDR3 DNA sequence: TGTGCCAGCAGCCCCAGACAGGCCCCTAATTCACCCCTCCACTTT. Translated: CASSPRQAPNSPLHF.